Sequencing of this T cell receptor beta chain was carried out in a study of CD8 T cells in ankylosing spondylitis. Findings and caveats of the study: There were earlier reports of some motif variants in reactive arthritis synovial fluid and blood.

The CDR3 sequence is 16 residues long. The germline CDR1 and CDR2 sequences are WNHNN and SYGVQD (reference sequence). The V gene lost 0 bases and the J gene lost 0 bases, with 9 bases spanning the gap. Of note for this clonotype: The antigen is undetermined.

TCRdb recomputed calls from the 5' RACE reads with MiXCR, one row per CDR3 protein. The table shows around 340,000 distinct CDR3 sequences, with 20% to 25% occurring only once. This clonotype was obtained from a male donor with ankylosing spondylitis or in good health (not recorded which). The sample comprised blood, either unsorted or a sorted T cell fraction (not recorded which). V gene TRBV10-1 combines with J gene TRBJ2-4; the D gene could be TRBD1 or TRBD2 (5 bases each). CDR3 amino acids: CASSESLGTAKNIQYF. In DNA form, the CDR3 reads TGCGCCAGCAGTGAGTCCCTCGGGACAGCCAAAAACATTCAGTACTTC.